These T cell receptor beta chains were read from a single sample in a study of cytomegalovirus exposure and HLA in healthy donors. Here immunoSEQ multiplex PCR was the method, and the copy in TCRdb shows in-frame clones only, minus some. The sample yields roughly 120,000 clones, about 83% seen once. The sequenced sample consisted of PBMCs. All receptors derive from a man between 18 and 29 years old in good health and CMV-seronegative. Both conserved end residues are trimmed from each CDR3. The size of a clone is reported for some rows only, either as once, few or many, or as a class for expanded clones.

cdr3_aa,j_call,clone_size,v_call
ASSPRDRVADTQY,TRBJ2-3,.,TRBV5-4
ASSSLSDEQF,TRBJ2-1,.,TRBV7-9
ASSGSGASYEQY,TRBJ2-7,once,TRBV7-9
ASSIGTGSEKLF,TRBJ1-4,once,TRBV7-9
ASSPRGQRNTGELF,TRBJ2-2,.,TRBV2
ASNGQSNTGELF,TRBJ2-2,.,TRBV5-1
ASSLTGTRGKETQY,TRBJ2-5,.,TRBV7-9
AIEQGGYGYT,TRBJ1-2,.,TRBV10-3
ASSEGLAETDTQY,TRBJ2-3,many,TRBV6-4
SASRTSEQF,TRBJ2-1,.,TRBV20-1
SGGTAGYT,TRBJ1-2,.,TRBV29-1
ASSLRHGSPLREQY,TRBJ2-7,.,TRBV27
AGDSSSGNTIY,TRBJ1-3,.,TRBV7-9
ASSFGLAGETQY,TRBJ2-5,.,TRBV7-2
AWSVGGRSTDTQY,TRBJ2-3,.,TRBV30
AWSALSGVGYT,TRBJ1-2,.,TRBV30
ASSPRTSGGPMSYEQY,TRBJ2-7,.,TRBV9
ASSLYTGQDQETQY,TRBJ2-5,.,TRBV5-6
ASTWTGGGEQY,TRBJ2-7,.,TRBV2
ASSLGLPVNYGYT,TRBJ1-2,.,TRBV5-8
ATSRVQQGFMNTEAF,TRBJ1-1,.,TRBV15
ASSLTGDRVDIQY,TRBJ2-4,.,TRBV5-1
ASTRTGSYGYT,TRBJ1-2,.,TRBV7-9
ASSLGVAQGRDYGYT,TRBJ1-2,.,TRBV7-9
ASSSPGAGGIDEQY,TRBJ2-7,.,TRBV5-6
ASSYSQAGNTIY,TRBJ1-3,.,TRBV6-5
ASSILLESGGEQF,TRBJ2-1,.,TRBV19
ASSLVDEAF,TRBJ1-1,.,TRBV7-9
ASSNQGVASYEQY,TRBJ2-7,once,TRBV19
ASSSPGDTDTQY,TRBJ2-3,.,TRBV7-9
ASSSGGQANTGELF,TRBJ2-2,.,TRBV11-3
ASSLIAGGGYEQY,TRBJ2-7,.,TRBV5-1
ASSAISGVYNEQF,TRBJ2-1,once,TRBV27
ASSLTPPTGQETQY,TRBJ2-5,.,TRBV5-1
ASSLLGGSGQETQY,TRBJ2-5,.,TRBV11-2
ASEPRGGSNTEAF,TRBJ1-1,few,TRBV12-5
ATSGEGGPQH,TRBJ1-5,.,TRBV6-1
ASSGGYSNQPQH,TRBJ1-5,.,TRBV9
ASSQSPGANYGYT,TRBJ1-2,.,TRBV19
AWNLDPLEQY,TRBJ2-7,.,TRBV30
ASSLARTSREDTQY,TRBJ2-3,.,TRBV5-1
ATARDRSQKLF,TRBJ1-4,.,TRBV10-3
ASSYFGDYEQY,TRBJ2-7,.,TRBV6-5
AISEPGTSGGALTDTQY,TRBJ2-3,medium-sized,TRBV10-3